This TCR beta chain was sequenced for a study of T cells expressing NK-cell markers. Study background: It was from sorted CD3+CD56+NKG2C+, CD3+CD56+NKG2C- and CD3+CD56-NKG2C+ T cells that TCR beta repertoires came. Whole-study findings and limits: Dominance of the CD3+CD56-NKG2C+ fraction by these clonotypes also held in several donors.

Libraries used 5'RACE template switching adding universal primer site and UMIs. TCRdb reanalyzed the 5' RACE reads and collapses them to one entry per CDR3 protein, without DNA. The table for this sample gives about 260,000 distinct CDR3 sequences. The V gene's germline CDR1 is DFQATT and CDR2 SNEGSKA (reference sequence). The CDR3 runs 14 residues. Of note for this clonotype: Its specificity is unknown.

This TCR was recovered from a man aged 18 to 29 in good health. Sequencing was performed on blood T cells: a sorted CD56 or NKG2C T cell subset, CD4+ or CD8+ T cells, or bulk PBMC T cells (not recorded which). V is TRBV20-1 and J is TRBJ2-7; TCRdb designates TRBD2, a call that cannot be tested without DNA. The CDR3 reads CSARDPGLLKEQYF.